This T cell receptor beta chain was documented in a study of T cells expressing NK-cell markers. Whole-study context: Underlying the TCR beta repertoires were sorted CD3+CD56+NKG2C+, CD3+CD56+NKG2C- and CD3+CD56-NKG2C+ T cells. Seven of the eight sequenced donors were classified as HCMV-seropositive, and one was classified as seronegative.

Following a re-call of the 5' RACE reads, TCRdb has one entry per CDR3 protein and lacks DNA. The repertoire shows 500,000 to 700,000 distinct CDR3 sequences; the top ten hold roughly 3.5%. Details on this clonotype: Its antigen remains unidentified.

Germline assignment: CDR1 MNHEY and CDR2 SVGEGT. The CDR3 runs to 14 residues. The study, taken as a whole, reports: About six donors carried dominant NKG2C+ clonotypes that made up roughly 1.0-7.0% of their CD8+ T cells.

The receptor was derived from a man between 18 and 35 years old in good health. The V gene is TRBV6-2 or TRBV6-3, the J gene TRBJ2-1; the TCRdb D gene call, TRBD1, has no DNA to confirm it. The sample comprised blood T cells: a sorted CD56 or NKG2C T cell subset, CD4+ or CD8+ T cells, or bulk PBMC T cells (not recorded which). Here the CDR3 reads CASGNRDRENEQFF.